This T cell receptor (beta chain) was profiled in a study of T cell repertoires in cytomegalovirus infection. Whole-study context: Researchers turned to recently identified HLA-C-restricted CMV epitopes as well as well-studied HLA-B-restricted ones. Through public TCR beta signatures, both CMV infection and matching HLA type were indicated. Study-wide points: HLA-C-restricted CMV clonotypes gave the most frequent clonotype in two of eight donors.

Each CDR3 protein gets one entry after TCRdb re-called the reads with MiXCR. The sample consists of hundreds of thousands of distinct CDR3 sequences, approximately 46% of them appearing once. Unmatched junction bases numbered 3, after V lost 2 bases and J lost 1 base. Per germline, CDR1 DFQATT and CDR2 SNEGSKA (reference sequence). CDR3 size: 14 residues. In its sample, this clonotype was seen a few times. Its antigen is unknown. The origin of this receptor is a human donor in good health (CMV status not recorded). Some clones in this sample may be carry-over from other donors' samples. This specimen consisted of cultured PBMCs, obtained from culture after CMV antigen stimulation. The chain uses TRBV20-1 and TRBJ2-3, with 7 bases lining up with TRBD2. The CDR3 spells CSARQAGGTDTQYF. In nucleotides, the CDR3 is TGCAGTGCTAGACAGGCGGGGGGCACAGATACGCAGTATTTT.